This T cell receptor beta chain is drawn from a study of molecular identifiers for immune sequencing clone quantification. The overall study: In replicates, RNA taken from approximately 20,000 or 100,000 naive CD8 cells was divided five ways, and four portions underwent sequencing.

Remarks on this clonotype: A read error may explain this, as a much larger clone is one base away.

The CDR3 runs to 15 residues. Per germline, CDR1 MGHRA and CDR2 YSYEKL. TCRdb re-called the PCR reads through MiXCR, storing one row per CDR3 protein. This sample has 300,000 to 400,000 distinct CDR3 sequences; about 21% occur once, and the top ten carry roughly 0.8%. Sequencing libraries of naive CD8 cells derived from around 20,000 to 990,000 sorted cells with 10%, 30% or 50% RNA. The sequence was collected from a human donor in good health. Some libraries in this study had Jurkat cell RNA spiked in. The sequenced sample consisted of naive CD8+ T cells from blood, with Jurkat cell RNA spiked in. This sample's subset: FACS-sorted CD8+CD4-CCR7+CD45RA+ naive T cells. The gene calls are TRBV4-1 and TRBJ1-1; no clear D. CDR3 in amino acids: CASSQVHGSGTEALF. CDR3 nucleotides: TGCGCCAGCAGCCAAGTACACGGCAGTGGAACTGAAGCTCTCTTT.